The rows below give T cell receptor beta chains drawn from one sample of a study of blood T cells in healthy people across ages. TCRdb ran MiXCR on the 5' RACE reads and lists one entry per CDR3 protein. The profile shows about 1.5 million distinct CDR3 sequences, approximately 42% of them singletons. The specimen was blood. Receptors were obtained from a woman aged 18-35 years in good health. The CDR3 runs from the conserved cysteine through the conserved F or W. D genes are given only for firm matches. Size tells how often a clone was seen (once, few, many) or the class of an expanded clone, and some rows leave it out.

D | J | V | size | CDR3 | DNA
- | TRBJ2-5 | TRBV5-1 | - | CASSSGLFPETQYF | TGCGCCAGCAGCTCCGGACTCTTCCCAGAGACCCAGTACTTC
TRBD2 | TRBJ2-5 | TRBV7-2 | - | CASTRGGSGSRQETQYF | TGTGCCAGCACCCGGGGGGGCAGCGGGAGCCGACAAGAGACCCAGTACTTC
TRBD1 | TRBJ2-5 | TRBV3-1 | few | CASRKQGKETQYF | TGTGCCAGCAGGAAACAGGGGAAAGAGACCCAGTACTTC
TRBD2 | TRBJ2-1 | TRBV20-1 | few | CSASSPGTSGTTEQFF | TGCAGTGCTAGCAGCCCCGGGACTAGCGGAACCACAGAGCAGTTCTTC
- | TRBJ2-1 | TRBV20-1 | few | CSAPGYSPNNEQFF | TGCAGTGCCCCAGGGTATTCCCCAAACAATGAGCAGTTCTTC
- | TRBJ2-7 | TRBV7-3 | - | CASSSCLRTILRLYEQYF | TGTGCCAGCAGCTCCTGTCTCAGGACTATCTTACGGCTCTACGAGCAGTACTTC
TRBD2 | TRBJ2-1 | TRBV20-1 | - | CSANTGTSGSNEQFF | TGCAGTGCAAACACCGGGACTAGCGGGAGCAATGAGCAGTTCTTC
- | TRBJ2-2 | TRBV24-1 | - | CATSDSAGELFF | TGTGCCACCAGTGATAGTGCCGGGGAGCTGTTTTTT
- | TRBJ2-7 | TRBV7-3 | few | CASSHRGGYEQYF | TGTGCCAGCAGCCATAGGGGGGGCTACGAGCAGTACTTC
- | TRBJ2-5 | TRBV6-5 | - | CASSKSIEPQYF | TGTGCCAGCAGTAAATCTATAGAACCCCAGTACTTC
- | TRBJ2-5 | TRBV29-1 | many | CSVPSGGLETQYF | TGCAGCGTTCCATCCGGGGGTTTGGAGACCCAGTACTTC
TRBD2 | TRBJ2-7 | TRBV12-3/TRBV12-4 | - | CASSVPGLGNEQYF | TGTGCCAGCAGTGTTCCGGGACTAGGCAACGAGCAGTACTTC
- | TRBJ2-1 | TRBV19 | - | CASSRGDGGGNEQFF | TGTGCCAGTAGTAGGGGGGACGGAGGGGGCAATGAGCAGTTCTTC
TRBD2 | TRBJ2-5 | TRBV27 | - | CASSRGSGVGETQYF | TGTGCCAGCAGTCGTGGTAGCGGGGTAGGTGAGACCCAGTACTTC
- | TRBJ1-4 | TRBV5-4 | - | CASSPRGPEGKLFF | TGTGCCAGCAGCCCCCGTGGTCCCGAGGGAAAACTGTTTTTT